One and the same sample provided the 12 T cell receptor beta chains below, sequenced in a study of shared clonotypes between healthy human individuals. Data came from immunoSEQ multiplex PCR; TCRdb stores just in-frame clones and leaves some out. Here the sample spans 780,000 or so clones, about two thirds being singletons. Material for sequencing was memory CD4+ T cells sorted from blood. Indicated subset: CD45RA-negative fraction. Source of these receptors: a woman aged 25 to 39 in good health.

The chain recombines TRBV19 with TRBJ2-2; 14 nucleotides match TRBD2. The CDR3 is 17 residues long. CDR1 and CDR2 from the germline V gene are LNHDA and SQIVND (reference sequence). V dropped 1 base and J dropped 4; count of bases not matched to a gene: 2. The CDR3 nucleotides read TGTGCCAGTAGTATAGGCGGACTAGCGGGAGGCACCGGGGAGCTGTTTTTT. This sequence encodes CASSIGGLAGGTGELFF. The whole variable domain, remainder taken from reference TRBV19 and TRBJ2-2, is DGGITQSPKYLFRKEGQNVTLSCEQNLNHDAMYWYRQDPGQGLRLIYYSQIVNDFQKGDIAEGYSVSREKKESFPLTVTSAQKNPTAFYLCASSIGGLAGGTGELFFGEGSRLTVL.

The chain recombines TRBV25-1 with TRBJ1-3; no firm D call. V was clipped by 4 bases and J by 4 bases, with 8 bases between them. This CDR3 region has 13 residues. Germline V gene sequence: CDR1 MGHDK, CDR2 SYGVNS. CDR3 loop: CASSGLYGNTIYF. In DNA form, the CDR3 reads TGTGCCAGCAGTGGGTTATACGGAAACACCATATATTTT. Combining the CDR3 with reference TRBV25-1 and TRBJ1-3 gives the whole variable domain EADIYQTPRYLVIGTGKKITLECSQTMGHDKMYWYQQDPGMELHLIHYSYGVNSTEKGDLSSESTVSRIRTEHFPLTLESARPSHTSQYLCASSGLYGNTIYFGEGSWLTVV.

This clone was observed a few times. The V gene is TRBV7-2, the J gene TRBJ2-2, with D unclear. The CDR3 contains 13 residues. V was trimmed by 2 bases and J by 6 bases, leaving 7 bases between them. Germline CDR1 is SGHTA and CDR2 is FQGNSA. CDR3 residues: CASSLSSPGELFF. The CDR3 DNA reads TGTGCCAGCAGCTTATCCAGTCCCGGGGAGCTGTTTTTT.

This clone was counted only a few times. The chain links TRBV25-1 to TRBJ2-3, with TRBD1 as a possible D gene (6 bases). V lost 2 bases and J 0 bases, leaving 12 bases between the germline ends. This CDR3 contains 16 residues. Germline CDR1 is MGHDK and CDR2 is SYGVNS. CDR3 amino acids: CASSESNRDSTDTQYF. CDR3 nucleotide sequence: TGTGCCAGCAGTGAAAGCAACAGGGATAGCACAGATACGCAGTATTTT.

This clone was observed a handful of times. This sample includes further DNA sequences coding for the same CDR3. The chain uses TRBV20-1 and TRBJ2-7, with TRBD1 as a possible D gene (5 bases). The CDR3 is made up of 11 amino acids. V was pared by 5 bases and J by 1 base, with 6 bases between. In germline, CDR1 is DFQATT, CDR2 SNEGSKA (reference sequence). CDR3 protein: CSADSSYEQYF. The CDR3, as DNA: TGCAGTGCTGACAGTTCCTACGAGCAGTACTTC.

This sequence joins TRBV18 and TRBJ1-5; maybe TRBD1 (5 bases). The CDR3 spans 16 residues. The germline CDR1 and CDR2 sequences are KGHSH and LQKENI. V lost 5 bases and J lost 1, with 15 bases in between. CDR3 in amino acids: CASSEQQAGSNQPQHF. The CDR3 nucleotides are TGTGCCAGCTCAGAACAACAGGCGGGGAGCAATCAGCCCCAGCATTTT.

This rearrangement joins TRBV10-1 to TRBJ2-2; no definite D call. CDR3 length equals 12 residues. Germline V gives CDR1 WNHNN, CDR2 SYGVQD (reference sequence). Trimming cost V 4 bases and J 7 bases, with 7 bases left between them. CDR3 DNA: TGCGCCAGCAGTGGAAACGGCGGGGAGCTGTTTTTT. Translation gives CASSGNGGELFF.

The genes are TRBV5-6 and TRBJ1-2; D unresolved. The CDR3 totals 13 residues. In germline, CDR1 is SGHDT, CDR2 YYEEEE. V lost 4 bases and J 8 bases, leaving 15 bases between the germline ends. The CDR3 DNA reads as TGTGCCAGCAGCCTCCGCGGGCTCGCGGGCTACACCTTC. This sequence encodes CASSLRGLAGYTF.

This clone was detected only a few times. V usage is TRBV19 and J usage is TRBJ1-5; TRBD1 matches at 8 bases. Germline CDR1 reads LNHDA; CDR2 reads SQIVND (reference sequence). The length of the CDR3 is 13 residues. The V segment lost 6 bases and the J segment 7 bases; nucleotides outside the gene matches: 5. CDR3 sequence (DNA): TGTGCCAGTAGCTGGACAGGGTACCAGCCCCAGCATTTT. It encodes CASSWTGYQPQHF.

This chain connects TRBV10-2 to TRBJ2-5, with TRBD1 matching 8 bases. The germline CDR1 and CDR2 sequences are WSHSY and SAAADI. This CDR3 spans 14 amino acids. V was clipped by 7 bases and J by 6 bases; unmatched bases: 10. The CDR3 coding sequence is TGCGCCAGCACTCTAGCAGGGGGCGCGAAGACCCAGTACTTC. Protein sequence: CASTLAGGAKTQYF.

The V call is TRBV11-2, the J call TRBJ1-1; 7 nucleotides match TRBD1. Per germline, CDR1 SGHAT and CDR2 FQNNGV. J gave up 6 bases and V 5 bases, and 12 bases lay outside the gene matches. The CDR3 runs to 15 residues. The CDR3 DNA follows: TGTGCCAGCAGCCAAAACCAGGGGGGTCGTGCTGAAGCTTTCTTT. Its translation is CASSQNQGGRAEAFF.

The chain combines TRBV9 with TRBJ2-2, with a weak D call TRBD2 (6 bases). This CDR3 has 17 amino acids. Trimming took off 0 bases at V and 3 bases at J, with 15 bases between the two ends. Germline CDR1 SGDLS, CDR2 YYNGEE. The CDR3 loop reads CASSVAHTGEDTGELFF. The CDR3 DNA is TGTGCCAGCAGCGTAGCACATACGGGGGAGGACACCGGGGAGCTGTTTTTT.